These 18 T cell receptor beta chains share one sample of origin, sequenced in a study of cytomegalovirus exposure and HLA in healthy donors. The PCR contained 60 Vbeta and 13 Jbeta primers. Clones were sequenced by immunoSEQ multiplex PCR, and TCRdb holds only the in-frame ones, with some missing. Here the sample spans about 260,000 clones, 84% being singletons. Sequenced: PBMCs. Every receptor here comes from a middle-aged woman in good health and CMV-seropositive.

V and J are TRBV21-1 and TRBJ2-7; the table's D call, TRBD2, has no DNA check behind it. TRBV21-1 corresponds to a pseudogene. The CDR3 totals 13 residues. Written as DNA, the CDR3 is TGTGCCAGCAGCCCCCGGGATTTCGGTCAGCACTACTTC. It translates to CASSPRDFGQHYF.

In its sample, this clone was seen a few times. The chain combines TRBV19 with TRBJ1-5, with D possibly matching TRBD1 (5 bases). V lost 3 bases and J 6 bases, leaving 21 bases between the germline ends. CDR1 LNHDA and CDR2 SQIVND come from the germline V gene (reference sequence). CDR3 size: 17 residues. The CDR3 nucleotides are TGTGCCAGTAGTATCCTCTCGGGCACCAGGGTGGGTCAGCCCCAGCATTTT. Translating gives CASSILSGTRVGQPQHF.

The DNA for the CDR3 is TGTGCCTGCGACCGGGCCCAGCGGGGTGAGCAGTTCTTC. Protein: CACDRAQRGEQFF. This sequence joins TRBV30 and TRBJ2-1, with TRBD2 matching over 7 bases. CDR1 is GTSNPN, CDR2 SVGIG, per germline (reference sequence). Trimming at V came to 6 bases and at J to 9 bases, leaving 11 bases not matched to a gene. The CDR3 has 13 amino acids.

Turning to this clone: The same CDR3 is also encoded by other DNA sequences in this sample. The chain couples TRBV28 to TRBJ2-7; 10 bases are shared with TRBD1. V trimming: 4 bases; J trimming: 2 bases; junction bases outside the gene matches: 5. There are 15 residues in the CDR3. The germline gives CDR1 MDHEN, CDR2 SYDVKM. The CDR3 sequence: CASSSPGQGTYEQYF. CDR3 in DNA: TGTGCCAGCAGTTCGCCGGGACAGGGGACCTACGAGCAGTACTTC.

V and J are TRBV2 and TRBJ1-1; the D is unclear. The CDR3 has 10 residues. Looked up from germline, CDR1 is SNHLY and CDR2 is FYNNEI. V dropped 8 bases and J dropped 11 bases, with 12 bases sitting between them. CDR3 sequence reads: CASVTAAAFF. DNA of the CDR3: TGTGCCAGCGTAACAGCGGCGGCTTTCTTT.

The chain has TRBV7-3 and TRBJ2-7; 7 positions match TRBD2. The length of the CDR3 is 15 residues. Germline V gene data show CDR1 as SGHTA and CDR2 as FQGTGA. Germline trimming cut 2 bases from V and 0 bases from J; bases unmatched to any gene: 4. Here the CDR3 reads CASSLLGGSSYEQYF. CDR3 nucleotide sequence: TGTGCCAGCAGCTTATTGGGGGGGAGCTCCTACGAGCAGTACTTC.

This chain links TRBV7-2 with TRBJ2-7; D remains unclear. This CDR3 is 12 amino acids long. CDR1 is SGHTA, CDR2 FQGNSA, per germline. Trimming left V 4 bases short and J 10 bases short, with 14 bases between. DNA of the CDR3: TGTGCCAGCAGCTCAACGCTAGATCAACAGTACTTC. This translates into CASSSTLDQQYF.

This clone was observed once. J is TRBJ2-4 and V is TRBV12-5; 10 bases map to TRBD2. Trimming cost V 6 bases and J 7 bases; bases outside gene matches: 12. CDR3 length: 16 amino acids. The germline V gene has CDR1 LGHNT and CDR2 FRNRAP. The CDR3, as DNA: TGTGCTAGTGGCCCTAGCGGGAGAGGCCCTACGAACATTCAGTACTTC. Residues: CASGPSGRGPTNIQYF.

The chain uses TRBV2 and TRBJ1-1, with 8 bases lining up with TRBD1. This CDR3 has 15 amino acids. Germline CDR1 SNHLY, CDR2 FYNNEI. V was pared by 0 bases and J by 7 bases, with 7 bases of the junction left unmatched. The CDR3 bases are TGTGCCAGCAGTGAAGCGAGGACAGGGATAAGTGAAGCTTTCTTT. Its protein product is CASSEARTGISEAFF.

V and J are TRBV27 and TRBJ2-1, with 14 bases identical to TRBD2. This CDR3 region has 16 residues. Trimming cost V 5 bases and J 9 bases; bases outside gene matches: 9. From germline, CDR1 is MNHEY and CDR2 SMNVEV (reference sequence). CDR3 DNA: TGTGCCAGCAGTCAACCCGGGACTAGCGGGAGAGTTGAGCAGTTCTTC. Encoded protein: CASSQPGTSGRVEQFF.

The V and J genes are TRBV7-9 and TRBJ1-6; 7 positions agree with TRBD1. Germline trimming cut 2 bases from V and 5 bases from J; bases unmatched to any gene: 3. CDR3 length: 15 residues. Per germline, CDR1 SEHNR and CDR2 FQNEAQ (reference sequence). The CDR3 nucleotides read TGTGCCAGCAGCTTAAAAACAGGGGATAATTCACCCCTCCACTTT. Translation gives CASSLKTGDNSPLHF.

The rearrangement links TRBV5-1 to TRBJ2-5, with TRBD1 as a possible D gene (5 bases). Trimming left V 1 base short and J 5 bases short, with 15 bases between. This CDR3 has 15 residues. Germline lookup yields CDR1 SGHRS and CDR2 YFSETQ. The CDR3 DNA reads as TGCGCCAGCAGCTTGAATGGCAGGCCAGGGGAGACCCAGTACTTC. Its translation: CASSLNGRPGETQYF.

The chain carries TRBV25-1 and TRBJ1-6; 7 bases map to TRBD1. The CDR3 has 15 residues. The germline gives CDR1 MGHDK, CDR2 SYGVNS. Unmatched junction bases numbered 6, after V lost 6 bases and J lost 4 bases. DNA for the CDR3: TGTGCCAGCAGGTCAACGGGACAGTATAATTCACCCCTCCACTTT. Translated, it gives CASRSTGQYNSPLHF.

The V call is TRBV6-6, the J call TRBJ2-7, with D uncertain. Looked up from germline, CDR1 is MNHNY and CDR2 is SVGAGI (reference sequence). This CDR3 is 10 amino acids long. Trimming took 6 bases from V and 6 from J, leaving 6 bases between them. The chain's CDR3 is CASRGVEQYF. CDR3 DNA sequence: TGTGCCAGCAGAGGAGTCGAGCAGTACTTC.

A single count supports this clone. The chain combines TRBV5-6 with TRBJ1-2; D uncertain. The CDR3 totals 13 residues. Germline lookup yields CDR1 SGHDT and CDR2 YYEEEE. V was shortened by 5 bases and J by 8 bases, with 16 bases between the two germline ends. This chain's CDR3 is CASSIDGSRGYTF. CDR3 DNA sequence: TGTGCCAGCAGTATAGACGGGAGCCGCGGCTACACCTTC.

This chain connects TRBV19 to TRBJ1-5; TRBD1 agrees at 11 bases. J was trimmed by 5 bases and V by 6 bases; bases with no gene match: 3. CDR3 length equals 14 residues. Germline V lookup: CDR1 LNHDA, CDR2 SQIVND (reference sequence). CDR3 sequence (DNA): TGTGCCAGTAGCCCGGGACAGGGGGATCAGCCCCAGCATTTT. Translated: CASSPGQGDQPQHF.

V usage is TRBV30 and J usage is TRBJ1-1, with D perhaps matching TRBD1 (5 bases). The germline V gene encodes CDR1 GTSNPN and CDR2 SVGIG (reference sequence). The CDR3 consists of 15 residues. The V gene lost 5 bases and the J gene lost 3 bases, with 19 bases spanning the gap. The CDR3 nucleotides read TGTGCCTGGGGAGGGGATGAGGCAGGGTACACTGAAGCTTTCTTT. This sequence encodes CAWGGDEAGYTEAFF.

DNA for the CDR3: TGTGCCAGCAGCTTCGGGATGCTTAGGGAGCAGTACTTC. This gives the protein CASSFGMLREQYF. This sequence joins TRBV11-2 and TRBJ2-7, with a possible D match to TRBD2 (5 bases). This CDR3 is 13 amino acids long. Germline-derived CDR1 and CDR2 are SGHAT and FQNNGV. With 3 bases removed from V and 7 bases from J, the gap between germline ends came to 13 bases. Variable domain in full (rest from reference TRBV11-2 and TRBJ2-7): EAGVAQSPRYKIIEKRQSVAFWCNPISGHATLYWYQQILGQGPKLLIQFQNNGVVDDSQLPKDRFSAERLKGVDSTLKIQPAKLEDSAVYLCASSFGMLREQYFGPGTRLTVT.